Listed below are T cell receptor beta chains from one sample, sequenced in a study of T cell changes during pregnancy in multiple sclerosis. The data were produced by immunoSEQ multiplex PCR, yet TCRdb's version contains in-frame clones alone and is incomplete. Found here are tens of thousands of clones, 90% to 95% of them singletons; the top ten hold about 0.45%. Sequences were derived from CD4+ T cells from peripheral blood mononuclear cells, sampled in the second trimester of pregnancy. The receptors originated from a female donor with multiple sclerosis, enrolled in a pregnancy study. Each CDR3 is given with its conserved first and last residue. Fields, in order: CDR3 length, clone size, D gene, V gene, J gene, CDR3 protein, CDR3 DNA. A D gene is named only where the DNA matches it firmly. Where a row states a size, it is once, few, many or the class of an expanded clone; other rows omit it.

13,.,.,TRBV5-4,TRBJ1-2,CASSEDRNYGYTF,TGTGCCAGCAGCGAAGACAGGAACTATGGCTACACCTTC
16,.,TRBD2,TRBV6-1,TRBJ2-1,CASSDLSGSSYNEQFF,TGTGCCAGCAGTGACTTAAGCGGGAGCTCCTACAATGAGCAGTTCTTC
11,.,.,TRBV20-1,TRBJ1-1,CSAVANTEAFF,TGCAGTGCTGTGGCGAACACTGAAGCTTTCTTT
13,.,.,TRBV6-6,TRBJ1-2,CASSYESSYGYTF,TGTGCCAGCAGTTATGAGAGTTCCTATGGCTACACCTTC
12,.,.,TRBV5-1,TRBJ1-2,CASSPGGDGYTF,TGCGCCAGCAGCCCGGGGGGGGATGGCTACACCTTC
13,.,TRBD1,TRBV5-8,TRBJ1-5,CASSPGQGEPQHF,TGTGCCAGCAGCCCGGGACAGGGTGAGCCCCAGCATTTT
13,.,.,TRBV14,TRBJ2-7,CASSQARWSEQYF,TGTGCCAGCAGCCAAGCTAGGTGGAGCGAGCAGTACTTC
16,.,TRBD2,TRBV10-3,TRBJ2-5,CAISDVLAGGLETQYF,TGTGCCATCAGTGACGTCCTAGCGGGGGGGCTGGAGACCCAGTACTTC
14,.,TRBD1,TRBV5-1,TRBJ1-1,CASSTGTGNTEAFF,TGCGCCAGCAGCACCGGGACAGGGAACACTGAAGCTTTCTTT
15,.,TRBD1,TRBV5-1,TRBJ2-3,CASSLGDRLTDTQYF,TGCGCCAGCAGCCTAGGGGACAGGCTTACAGATACGCAGTATTTT
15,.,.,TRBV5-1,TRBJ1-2,CASSYRSGFEDGYTF,TGCGCCAGCAGTTATCGGTCCGGGTTTGAAGATGGCTACACCTTC
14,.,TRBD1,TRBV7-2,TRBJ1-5,CASSVDRGNQPQHF,TGTGCCAGCAGCGTAGACAGGGGGAATCAGCCCCAGCATTTT
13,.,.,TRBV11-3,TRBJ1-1,CASSSPVIREAFF,TGTGCCAGCAGCTCTCCGGTAATTCGGGAAGCTTTCTTT
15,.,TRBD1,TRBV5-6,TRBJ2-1,CASSFSGQVYNEQFF,TGTGCCAGCAGCTTTTCGGGACAGGTTTACAATGAGCAGTTCTTC
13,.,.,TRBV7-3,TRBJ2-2,CASSSYNTGELFF,TGTGCCAGCAGCTCCTATAACACCGGGGAGCTGTTTTTT
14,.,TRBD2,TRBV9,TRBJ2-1,CASKAAGESNEQFF,TGTGCCAGCAAGGCAGCGGGAGAGAGCAATGAGCAGTTCTTC
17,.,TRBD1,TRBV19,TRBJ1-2,CASSVKPGQGRLRGYTF,TGTGCCAGTAGTGTAAAACCGGGACAGGGGAGACTTCGGGGCTACACCTTC
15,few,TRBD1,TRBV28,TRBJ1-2,CASSLRDRGSYGYTF,TGTGCCAGCAGTTTGAGGGACAGGGGTAGTTATGGCTACACCTTC
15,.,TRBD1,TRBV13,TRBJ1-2,CASSSKDRGPYGYTF,TGTGCCAGCAGCTCCAAGGACAGGGGCCCCTATGGCTACACCTTC
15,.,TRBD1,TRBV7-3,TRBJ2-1,CASSLSTGGFNEQFF,TGTGCCAGCAGCTTATCGACAGGGGGCTTTAATGAGCAGTTCTTC
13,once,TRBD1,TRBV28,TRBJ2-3,CASSPGQADTQYF,TGTGCCAGCAGTCCCGGACAGGCAGATACGCAGTATTTT
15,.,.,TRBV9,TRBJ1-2,CASSARFRTPGGYTF,TGTGCCAGCAGCGCCCGCTTCAGGACCCCGGGGGGCTACACCTTC
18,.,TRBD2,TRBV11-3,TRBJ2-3,CASSFPSGGTRSTDTQYF,TGTGCCAGCAGCTTTCCCAGCGGGGGGACGCGTAGCACAGATACGCAGTATTTT
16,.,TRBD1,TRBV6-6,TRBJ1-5,CASSYPTGGSVQPQHF,TGTGCCAGCAGTTACCCGACAGGGGGCTCAGTGCAGCCCCAGCATTTT
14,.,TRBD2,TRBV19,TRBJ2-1,CASSSGTRRNEQFF,TGTGCCAGTAGTTCCGGGACTAGGAGGAATGAGCAGTTCTTC
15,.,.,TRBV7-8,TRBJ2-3,CASSLGASSTDTQYF,TGTGCCAGCAGCCTAGGAGCATCTAGCACAGATACGCAGTATTTT
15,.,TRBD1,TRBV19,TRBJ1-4,CASSMGQSTNEKLFF,TGTGCCAGTAGCATGGGACAGTCAACTAATGAAAAACTGTTTTTT
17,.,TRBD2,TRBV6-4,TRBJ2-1,CASSDSPLVAGGGEQFF,TGTGCCAGCAGTGACTCCCCCTTGGTAGCGGGGGGTGGTGAGCAGTTCTTC
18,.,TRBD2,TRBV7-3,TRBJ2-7,CASSLAPSGLAGVYEQYF,TGTGCCAGCAGCTTAGCCCCTTCCGGACTAGCGGGAGTCTACGAGCAGTACTTC
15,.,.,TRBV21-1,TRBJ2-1,CASSKVWGGENEQFF,TGTGCCAGCAGCAAAGTGTGGGGGGGGGAGAATGAGCAGTTCTTC
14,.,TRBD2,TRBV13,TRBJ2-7,CASSSRELIYEQYF,TGTGCCAGCAGCTCGCGGGAGTTGATCTACGAGCAGTACTTC
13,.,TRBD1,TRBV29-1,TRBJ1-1,CSAKQGLNTEAFF,TGCAGCGCGAAACAGGGGTTGAACACTGAAGCTTTCTTT
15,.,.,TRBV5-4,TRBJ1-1,CASSLTTRLATEAFF,TGTGCCAGCAGCTTGACCACCAGGCTAGCTACTGAAGCTTTCTTT